The 14 T cell receptor beta chains below come from one sample, sequenced in a study of molecular identifiers for immune sequencing clone quantification (dated by TCRdb to between 2017 and 2018). The library was made by PCR. Sequenced on an Illumina HiSeq 4000. TCRdb reprocessing: public reads trimmed at Q25 with fastp, clones called with MiXCR, in-frame beta chains kept. Each entry is one CDR3 protein sequence, shown with its most common DNA and genes. In all, the sample holds about 640,000 distinct CDR3 sequences, and just under 20% of those were seen once. Around 0.9% of the sample rests with the top ten. Sequenced material: naive CD8+ T cells from blood, with Jurkat cell RNA spiked in. The sample's cell subset or site label, decoded: FACS-sorted CD8+CD4-CCR7+CD45RA+ naive T cells. The receptors derive from a human donor in good health. Some libraries in this study had Jurkat cell RNA spiked in.

In this sample, this clonotype turned up many times. This sequence joins TRBV7-9 and TRBJ2-1; D uncertain. Trimming removed 3 bases at V and 0 bases at J, with 6 bases between. Germline loops: CDR1 SEHNR, CDR2 FQNEAQ (reference sequence). The CDR3 consists of 14 residues. The CDR3 here is CASSFVSSYNEQFF. DNA of the CDR3: TGTGCCAGCAGCTTTGTTAGCTCCTACAATGAGCAGTTCTTC.

This clonotype has at least ten counts. This rearrangement joins TRBV3-1 to TRBJ2-7; D remains unclear. The ends were cut back, 1 base at V and 2 bases at J, with 9 bases in the middle. Germline V CDR1 and CDR2: LGHDT, YNNKEL (reference sequence). The CDR3 is made up of 14 amino acids. The CDR3 here is CASSQVHSPYEQYF. CDR3 in DNA: TGTGCCAGCAGCCAAGTGCACAGTCCCTACGAGCAGTACTTC.

This clonotype was seen at least ten times. The J gene is TRBJ2-7, the V gene TRBV7-9; D might be TRBD1 or TRBD2, each matching 5 bases. The CDR3 spans 14 residues. Germline-derived CDR1 and CDR2 are SEHNR and FQNEAQ (reference sequence). The V gene lost 3 bases and the J gene lost 3 bases, with 12 bases spanning the gap. In nucleotides, the CDR3 is TGTGCCAGCAGCTTGGCAGGGACGATCTACGAGCAGTACTTC. Translated: CASSLAGTIYEQYF.

This clonotype was observed a few times. The rearrangement links TRBV28 to TRBJ1-4; D uncertain. Looked up from germline, CDR1 is MDHEN and CDR2 is SYDVKM. CDR3 size: 15 residues. V was pared by 6 bases and J by 6 bases, with 17 bases between. Here the CDR3 DNA reads TGTGCCAGCAGCCCAGGCGCGCTGCGATATGAAAAACTGTTTTTT. Its translation: CASSPGALRYEKLFF.

Turning to this clonotype: A read error may explain this, as a much larger clone is one base away. The V and J genes are TRBV20-1 and TRBJ2-1, with D possibly matching TRBD1 (5 bases). The CDR3 totals 17 residues. Trimming took 2 bases from V and 6 from J, leaving 23 bases between them. The germline V gene encodes CDR1 DFQATT and CDR2 SNEGSKA (reference sequence). The DNA of the CDR3 is TGCAGTGCTAGACCAACCGCTCATGAAGGGGTCAGCAATGAGCAGTTCTTC. This translates into CSARPTAHEGVSNEQFF.

There are many counts of this clonotype. The genes are TRBV10-3 and TRBJ2-2; 7 nucleotides match TRBD1. The length of the CDR3 is 14 residues. The V segment lost 4 bases and the J segment 1 base; nucleotides outside the gene matches: 0. CDR1 is ENHRY and CDR2 is SYGVKD in the germline V gene. This CDR3 reads CAISGTGNTGELFF. The CDR3 DNA follows: TGTGCCATCAGTGGGACAGGGAACACCGGGGAGCTGTTTTTT.

In the case of this clonotype: This sequence may be a read error, since a much larger clone differs from it by one base. The V call is TRBV6-2 or TRBV6-3, the J call TRBJ2-7; 11 bases line up with TRBD1. Germline CDR1 MNHEY, CDR2 SVGEGT. This CDR3 has 15 amino acids. The CDR3 protein is CACSYGTGGNYEQYF. CDR3 DNA sequence: TGTGCCTGCAGTTACGGGACAGGGGGTAACTACGAGCAGTACTTC.

This clonotype was seen ten or more times. The rearrangement uses TRBV12-3 or TRBV12-4 and TRBJ2-1; D may be TRBD2 (5 bases). This CDR3 spans 14 amino acids. With 2 bases removed from V and 2 bases from J, the gap between germline ends came to 7 bases. In DNA, the CDR3 is TGTGCCAGCAGTTTAACCGGGACCTACAATGAGCAGTTCTTC. As protein: CASSLTGTYNEQFF.

This clonotype was seen many times. This chain connects TRBV7-9 to TRBJ2-3; weak D call: TRBD2 (5 bases). Germline CDR1 SEHNR, CDR2 FQNEAQ (reference sequence). Trimming removed 5 bases at V and 7 bases at J, with 19 bases between. There are 15 residues in the CDR3. CDR3 amino acids: CASSPELRTFNTQYF. The CDR3 bases are TGTGCCAGCAGCCCAGAGTTAAGGACTTTCAATACGCAGTATTTT.

This clonotype was counted at least ten times. J is TRBJ2-5 and V is TRBV4-3; perhaps D is TRBD1 or TRBD2 (5 bases each). The V gene's germline CDR1 is LGHNA and CDR2 YSLEER. This CDR3 region has 15 residues. V lost 0 bases to trimming and J lost 3 bases, with 11 bases between them. CDR3 in amino acids: CASSQDLMGEETQYF. CDR3 coding DNA: TGCGCCAGCAGCCAAGATCTTATGGGGGAAGAGACCCAGTACTTC.

The J gene is TRBJ2-5, the V gene TRBV5-1; TRBD2 might be the D (6 bases). The germline CDR1 and CDR2 sequences are SGHRS and YFSETQ. There are 17 residues in the CDR3. The ends were cut back, 4 bases at V and 4 bases at J, with 23 bases in the middle. The CDR3 DNA is TGCGCCAGCAGCCCTTTAGAGGGACTCGGGACGTCAGAGACCCAGTACTTC. It specifies CASSPLEGLGTSETQYF.

There are many counts of this clonotype. The chain carries TRBV28 and TRBJ2-6, with no clear D. CDR3 size: 18 residues. CDR1 MDHEN and CDR2 SYDVKM come from the germline V gene. The V gene lost 5 bases and the J gene lost 0 bases, with 17 bases spanning the gap. CDR3 sequence: CASSPRPVQISGANVLTF. CDR3 in DNA: TGTGCCAGCAGTCCCCGTCCAGTACAAATCTCTGGGGCCAACGTCCTGACTTTC.

Concerning this clonotype itself: A read error may explain this, as a much larger clone is one base away. The conserved phenylalanine or tryptophan normally closing the CDR3 is absent here, so this likely arose from a read error. The V and J genes are TRBV7-9 and TRBJ2-5; D remains ambiguous. This CDR3 comprises 18 residues. Germline values: CDR1 SEHNR, CDR2 FQNEAQ (reference sequence). V lost 1 base and J 2 bases, leaving 20 bases between the germline ends. DNA for the CDR3: TGTGCCAGCAGCTTAGGATGGCGCAAATCCGGACCACAAGAGACCCAGTACTCC. Protein product: CASSLGWRKSGPQETQYS.

In this sample, this clonotype turned up a few times. The genes are TRBV28 and TRBJ2-1; a weak D match, TRBD1 (7 bases). The CDR3 has 16 residues. The ends were cut back, 6 bases at V and 3 bases at J, with 18 bases in the middle. Looked up from germline, CDR1 is MDHEN and CDR2 is SYDVKM. CDR3 sequence reads: CASSPMEGALYNEQFF. Here the CDR3 DNA reads TGTGCCAGCAGCCCCATGGAGGGGGCGCTCTACAATGAGCAGTTCTTC.